The 9 T cell receptor beta chains below were found in one sample sequenced in a study of metastatic and nonmetastatic thyroid tumors (dated by TCRdb to about 2020). The library was produced with PCR. Sequencing used an Illumina HiSeq 4000. TCRdb redid the processing of the public reads, applying fastp at Q25 and MiXCR, and retained in-frame beta chains. The sample data list around 13,000 clones, and 20% to 25% of these were observed just once. The ten largest clones add up to approximately 59% of the sample. None of the patients had been given any treatment before thyroid surgery. The sample taken for sequencing was blood. Source of these receptors: a male donor with papillary thyroid cancer or a benign thyroid nodule (not recorded which). Some clones in this sample may be carry-over from other donors' samples.

The gene calls are TRBV30 and TRBJ1-5; 9 bases map to TRBD1. After removal of 3 bases from V and 6 bases from J, the junction contained 6 bases not matched to a gene. Germline CDR1 reads GTSNPN; CDR2 reads SVGIG (reference sequence). The CDR3 spans 14 residues. The CDR3 loop reads CAWRPTGGGQPQHF. As DNA, the CDR3 is TGTGCCTGGAGGCCCACAGGGGGCGGTCAGCCCCAGCATTTT. Using reference TRBV30 and TRBJ1-5 for the parts outside the CDR3, the full variable domain is SQTIHQWPATLVQPVGSPLSLECTVEGTSNPNLYWYRQAAGRGLQLLFYSVGIGQISSEVPQNLSASRPQDRQFILSSKKLLLSDSGFYLCAWRPTGGGQPQHFGDGTRLSIL.

This clone was counted many times. This chain joins TRBV6-1 and TRBJ2-5; D gene unclear. The CDR3 spans 14 residues. The ends were cut back, 5 bases at V and 1 base at J, with 11 bases in the middle. CDR1 and CDR2 (germline): MNHNS, SASEGT. The CDR3 protein is CASSSWRSQETQYF. CDR3 nucleotide sequence: TGTGCCAGCAGTTCCTGGCGGTCCCAAGAGACCCAGTACTTC.

This clone is large in the sample. The rearrangement joins TRBV6-2 or TRBV6-3 to TRBJ1-2, with unresolved D. This CDR3 is built from 15 residues. Germline CDR1 is MNHEY and CDR2 is SVGEGT. V shed 7 bases and J shed 3 bases, with 18 bases lying between them. CDR3 protein: CASTPSGLYYYGYTF. The CDR3 DNA reads TGTGCCAGCACTCCCTCTGGCCTATACTACTATGGCTACACCTTC.

The chain uses TRBV11-2 and TRBJ2-1; TRBD1 or TRBD2 may be the D gene (5 bases each). Germline values: CDR1 SGHAT, CDR2 FQNNGV. V lost 0 bases and J lost 0, with 6 bases in between. The CDR3 runs 15 residues. The CDR3, as DNA: TGTGCCAGCAGCTTAGACGGGACCTCCTACAATGAGCAGTTCTTC. Its translation: CASSLDGTSYNEQFF.

This clone was counted at least ten times. The J gene is TRBJ1-5, the V gene TRBV19; D might be TRBD1 (6 bases). V lost 4 bases and J lost 6, with 10 bases in between. The CDR3 consists of 13 residues. CDR1 and CDR2 (germline): LNHDA, SQIVND (reference sequence). The CDR3 region is CASSNRESQPQHF. CDR3 coding DNA: TGTGCCAGTAGTAACAGGGAGAGTCAGCCCCAGCATTTT.

The CDR3 sequence is CALVGFGGELFF. CDR3 DNA sequence: TGTGCCCTAGTGGGTTTTGGCGGGGAGCTGTTTTTT. V is TRBV30 and J is TRBJ2-2; D uncertain. Germline V gene lookup returns CDR1 GTSNPN and CDR2 SVGIG (reference sequence). Trimming took off 8 bases at V and 7 bases at J, with 14 bases between the two ends. This CDR3 spans 12 amino acids. Full variable domain (remainder filled in from reference TRBV30 and TRBJ2-2): SQTIHQWPATLVQPVGSPLSLECTVEGTSNPNLYWYRQAAGRGLQLLFYSVGIGQISSEVPQNLSASRPQDRQFILSSKKLLLSDSGFYLCALVGFGGELFFGEGSRLTVL.

Here the CDR3 DNA reads TGTGCCAGCAGGGAATCCGGGACAGGGAAGCGCGAGCAGTACTTC. Protein product: CASRESGTGKREQYF. The rearrangement links TRBV14 to TRBJ2-7; 9 nucleotides match TRBD1. The CDR3 is 15 residues long. CDR1 is SGHDN, CDR2 FVKESK, per germline. J was trimmed by 6 bases and V by 6 bases; bases with no gene match: 12.

This clone was observed at least ten times. A much more abundant neighbour one base away suggests this may be a read error. Different DNA sequences within this sample yield the same CDR3. J is TRBJ2-3 and V is TRBV11-3; D possibly corresponds to TRBD1 (5 bases). The length of the CDR3 is 14 residues. CDR1 is SGHNT, CDR2 YENEEA, per germline. Trimming left V 2 bases short and J 6 bases short, with 12 bases between. The CDR3 here is CASSLRQSTDTQYF. As DNA, the CDR3 is TGTGCCAGCAGCTTAAGACAGTCCACGGATACGCAGTATTTT.

The chain links TRBV7-3 to TRBJ1-1; TRBD1 matches 7 bases. CDR1 is SGHTA, CDR2 FQGTGA, per germline. CDR3 length: 13 residues. The ends lost 5 bases at V and 5 bases at J; junction bases unmatched: 5. The CDR3 DNA reads as TGTGCCAGCAGCCTCCAGGGGGAAACTGAAGCTTTCTTT. It encodes CASSLQGETEAFF.